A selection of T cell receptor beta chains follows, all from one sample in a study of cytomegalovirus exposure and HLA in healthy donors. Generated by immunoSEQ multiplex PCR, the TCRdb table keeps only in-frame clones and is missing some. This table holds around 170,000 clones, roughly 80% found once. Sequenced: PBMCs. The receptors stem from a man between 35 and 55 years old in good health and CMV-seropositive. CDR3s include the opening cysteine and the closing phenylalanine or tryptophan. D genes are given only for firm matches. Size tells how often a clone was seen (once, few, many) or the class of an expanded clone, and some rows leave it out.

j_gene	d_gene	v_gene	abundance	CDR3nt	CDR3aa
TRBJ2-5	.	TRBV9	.	TGTGCCAGCAGCGTAGACCTCGCGCGAGAGAGAACCCAGTACTTC	CASSVDLARERTQYF
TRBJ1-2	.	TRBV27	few	TGTGCCAGCAGTCCTAACGGCTATGGCTACACCTTC	CASSPNGYGYTF
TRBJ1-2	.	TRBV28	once	TGTGCCAGCAGTTTGAGCTTCAACTATGGCTACACTTTC	CASSLSFNYGYTF
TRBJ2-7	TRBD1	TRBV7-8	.	TGTGCCAGCAGCGCCGACAGGGGCGGCGAGCAGTACTTC	CASSADRGGEQYF
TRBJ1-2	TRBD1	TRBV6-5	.	TGTGCCAGCACCAGAAAGGGACAGGGGCACTATGGCTACACCTTC	CASTRKGQGHYGYTF
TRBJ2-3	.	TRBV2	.	TGTGCCAGCAGTGGTAGCGGAGGGTTAGATACGCAGTATTTT	CASSGSGGLDTQYF
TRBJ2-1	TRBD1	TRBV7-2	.	TGTGCCAGCAGCTTAGACAGGGGTCGGTACAATGAGCAGTTCTTC	CASSLDRGRYNEQFF
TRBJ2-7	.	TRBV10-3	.	TGTGCCATCAGCCAAGGACGGGGGGCGAACGAGCAGTACTTC	CAISQGRGANEQYF
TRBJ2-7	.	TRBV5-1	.	TGCGCCAGCAGCCCCATGGGGCAGCAGTCCTACGAGCAGTACTTC	CASSPMGQQSYEQYF
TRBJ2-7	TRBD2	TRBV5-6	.	TGTGCCAGCAGCGCCCCGGAGCGGGGGTACTCCTACGAGCAGTACTTC	CASSAPERGYSYEQYF
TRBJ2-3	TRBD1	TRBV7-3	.	TGTGCCAGCAGCCACGGGACAGGGGGCGTTGGTAGTGCAGATACGCAGTATTTT	CASSHGTGGVGSADTQYF
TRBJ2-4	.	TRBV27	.	TGTGCCAGCAGTTTGGCCAGAACCAAAAACATTCAGTACTTC	CASSLARTKNIQYF
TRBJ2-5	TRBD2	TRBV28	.	TGTGCCAGCAGTGCCGCGGGGGGCCTCCAAGAGACCCAGTACTTC	CASSAAGGLQETQYF
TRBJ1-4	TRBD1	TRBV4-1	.	TGCGCCAGCAGCCAAGGGGACAGGACTAATGAAAAACTGTTTTTT	CASSQGDRTNEKLFF
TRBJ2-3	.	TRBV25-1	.	TGTGCCAGCAGTATCCGGCAGGGAAGGGCGGCCACAGATACGCAGTATTTT	CASSIRQGRAATDTQYF
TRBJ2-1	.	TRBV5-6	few	TGTGCCAGCAGCTTGGCGTGGCAGGACAATGAGCAGTTCTTC	CASSLAWQDNEQFF
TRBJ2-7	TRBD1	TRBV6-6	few	TGTGCCAGCAGTCAGATTAGGACAGGGGTCTACGAGCAGTACTTC	CASSQIRTGVYEQYF